The sequence of this T cell receptor beta chain was determined in a study of cytomegalovirus exposure and HLA in healthy donors. General study results and limits: TCR beta chain V- and J-gene trimming was linked, in a later analysis, to a missense variant in DCLRE1C.

The PCR made use of 60 Vbeta and 13 Jbeta primers. Clones were sequenced by immunoSEQ multiplex PCR, and TCRdb holds only the in-frame ones, with some missing. The repertoire has around 150,000 clones, around 81% of them found once; the top ten carry less than 3%. Remarks on this clone: The antigen is not known.

V lost 2 bases and J 5 bases, leaving 15 bases between the germline ends. Germline lookup yields CDR1 MDHEN and CDR2 SYDVKM. This CDR3 is built from 15 residues. The sequenced sample was PBMCs. The TCR was taken from a man in his forties or fifties in good health and CMV-seronegative. V and J are TRBV28 and TRBJ1-2; possibly TRBD1 for D (5 bases). CDR3: CASSLAPLGVYGYTF. The DNA of the CDR3 is TGTGCCAGCAGTTTAGCGCCTCTAGGGGTGTATGGCTACACCTTC.